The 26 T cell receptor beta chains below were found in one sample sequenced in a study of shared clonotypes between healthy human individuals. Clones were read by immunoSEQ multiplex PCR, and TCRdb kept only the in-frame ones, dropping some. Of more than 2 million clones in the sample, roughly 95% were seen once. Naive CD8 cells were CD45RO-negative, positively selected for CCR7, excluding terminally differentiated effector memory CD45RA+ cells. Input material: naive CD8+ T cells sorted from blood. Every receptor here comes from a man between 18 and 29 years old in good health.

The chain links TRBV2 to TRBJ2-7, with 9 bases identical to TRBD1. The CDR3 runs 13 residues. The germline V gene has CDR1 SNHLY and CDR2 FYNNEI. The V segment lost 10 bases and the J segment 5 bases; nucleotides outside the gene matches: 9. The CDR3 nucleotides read TGTGCCATTGATACAGGGGGCGTCGACGAGCAGTACTTC. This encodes CAIDTGGVDEQYF.

The CDR3 DNA is TGTGCCAGCAGTTCCAGGGACTACCTGGGGGAAAAACTGTTTTTT. It yields the protein CASSSRDYLGEKLFF. V gene TRBV27 combines with J gene TRBJ1-4; D possibly corresponds to TRBD1 (5 bases). The germline gives CDR1 MNHEY, CDR2 SMNVEV (reference sequence). There are 15 residues in the CDR3. Trimming shortened V by 4 bases and J by 8 bases, and 17 bases separated the two germline ends.

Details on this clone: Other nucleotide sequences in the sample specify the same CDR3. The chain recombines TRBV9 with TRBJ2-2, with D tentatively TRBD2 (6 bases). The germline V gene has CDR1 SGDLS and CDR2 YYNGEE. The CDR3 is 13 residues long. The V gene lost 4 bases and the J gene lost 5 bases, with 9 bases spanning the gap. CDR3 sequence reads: CASSPGGTGELFF. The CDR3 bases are TGTGCCAGCAGCCCCGGGGGAACCGGGGAGCTGTTTTTT.

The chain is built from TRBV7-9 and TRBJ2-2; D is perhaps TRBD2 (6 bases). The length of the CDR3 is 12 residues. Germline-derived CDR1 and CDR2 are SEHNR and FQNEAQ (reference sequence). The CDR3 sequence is CAGRERTGELFF. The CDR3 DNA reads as TGTGCTGGTCGGGAGAGAACCGGGGAGCTGTTTTTT.

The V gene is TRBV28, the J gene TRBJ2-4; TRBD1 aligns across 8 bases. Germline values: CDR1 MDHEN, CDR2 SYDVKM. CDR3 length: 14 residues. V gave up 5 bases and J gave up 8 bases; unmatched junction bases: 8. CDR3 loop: CASSPTGVGDIQYF. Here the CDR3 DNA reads TGTGCCAGCAGTCCGACAGGGGTCGGAGACATTCAGTACTTC.

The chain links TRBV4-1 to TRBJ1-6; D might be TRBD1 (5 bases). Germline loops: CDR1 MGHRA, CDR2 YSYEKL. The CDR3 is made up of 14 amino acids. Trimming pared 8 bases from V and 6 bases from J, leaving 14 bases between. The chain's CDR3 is CASSHGGGNSPLHF. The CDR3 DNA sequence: TGCGCCAGCTCCCATGGGGGAGGTAATTCACCCCTCCACTTT.

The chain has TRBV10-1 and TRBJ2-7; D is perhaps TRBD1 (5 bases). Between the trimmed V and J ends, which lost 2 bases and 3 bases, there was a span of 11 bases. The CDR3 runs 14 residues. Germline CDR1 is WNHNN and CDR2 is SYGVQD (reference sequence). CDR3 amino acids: CASSEVGRDYEQYF. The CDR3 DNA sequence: TGCGCCAGCAGTGAGGTTGGCAGGGACTACGAGCAGTACTTC.

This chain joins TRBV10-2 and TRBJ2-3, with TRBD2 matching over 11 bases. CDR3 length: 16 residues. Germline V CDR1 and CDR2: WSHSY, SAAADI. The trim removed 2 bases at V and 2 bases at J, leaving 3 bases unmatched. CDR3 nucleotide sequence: TGCGCCAGCAGTGAGGGACTAGCGGGCGTCACAGATACGCAGTATTTT. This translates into CASSEGLAGVTDTQYF.

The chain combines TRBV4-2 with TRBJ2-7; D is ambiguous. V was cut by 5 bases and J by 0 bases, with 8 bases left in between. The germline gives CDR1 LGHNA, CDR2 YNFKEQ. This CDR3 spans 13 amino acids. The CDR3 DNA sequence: TGTGCCAGCAGCGTACAGAGCTCCTACGAGCAGTACTTC. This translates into CASSVQSSYEQYF.

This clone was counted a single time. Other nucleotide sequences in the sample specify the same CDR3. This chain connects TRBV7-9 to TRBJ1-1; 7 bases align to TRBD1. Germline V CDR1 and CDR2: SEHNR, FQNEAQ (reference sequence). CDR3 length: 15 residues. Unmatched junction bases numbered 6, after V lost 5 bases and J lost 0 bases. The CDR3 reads CASSPWTGMNTEAFF. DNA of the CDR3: TGTGCCAGCAGCCCCTGGACAGGAATGAACACTGAAGCTTTCTTT.

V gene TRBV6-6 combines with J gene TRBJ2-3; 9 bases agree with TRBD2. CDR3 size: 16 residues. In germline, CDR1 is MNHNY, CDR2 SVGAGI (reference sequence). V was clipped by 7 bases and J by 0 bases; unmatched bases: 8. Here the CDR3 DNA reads TGTGCCAGCACTCCCAGCGGGGGGCCTAGCACAGATACGCAGTATTTT. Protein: CASTPSGGPSTDTQYF.

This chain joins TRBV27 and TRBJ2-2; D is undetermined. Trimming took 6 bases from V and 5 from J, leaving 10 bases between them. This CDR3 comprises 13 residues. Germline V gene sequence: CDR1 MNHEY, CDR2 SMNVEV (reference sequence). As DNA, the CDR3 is TGTGCCAGCAGGGTATTGGGGACCGGGGAGCTGTTTTTT. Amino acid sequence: CASRVLGTGELFF.

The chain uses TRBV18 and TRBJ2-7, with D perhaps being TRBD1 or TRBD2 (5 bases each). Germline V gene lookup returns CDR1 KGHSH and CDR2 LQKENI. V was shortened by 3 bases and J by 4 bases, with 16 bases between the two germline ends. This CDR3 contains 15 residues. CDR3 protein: CASSPPVRGEYEQYF. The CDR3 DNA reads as TGTGCCAGCTCACCTCCCGTACGAGGGGAATACGAGCAGTACTTC.

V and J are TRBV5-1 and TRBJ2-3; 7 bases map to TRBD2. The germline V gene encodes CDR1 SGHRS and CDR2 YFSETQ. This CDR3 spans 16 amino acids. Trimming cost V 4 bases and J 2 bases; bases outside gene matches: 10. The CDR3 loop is CASSNLGTTLTDTQYF. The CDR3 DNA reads TGCGCCAGCAGCAACCTCGGGACTACCCTCACAGATACGCAGTATTTT.

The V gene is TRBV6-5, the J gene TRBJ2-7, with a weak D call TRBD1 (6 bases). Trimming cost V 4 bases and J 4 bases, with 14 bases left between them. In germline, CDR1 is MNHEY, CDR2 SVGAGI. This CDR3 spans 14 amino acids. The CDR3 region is CASSSPWGQYEQYF. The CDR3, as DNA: TGTGCCAGCAGTTCTCCTTGGGGGCAGTACGAGCAGTACTTC.

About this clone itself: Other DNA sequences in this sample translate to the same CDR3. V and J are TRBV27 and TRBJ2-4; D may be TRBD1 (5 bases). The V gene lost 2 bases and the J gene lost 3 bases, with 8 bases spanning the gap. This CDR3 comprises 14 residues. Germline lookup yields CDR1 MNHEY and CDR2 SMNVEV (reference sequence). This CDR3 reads CASSLAGYKNIQYF. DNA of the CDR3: TGTGCCAGCAGTTTAGCAGGGTACAAAAACATTCAGTACTTC.

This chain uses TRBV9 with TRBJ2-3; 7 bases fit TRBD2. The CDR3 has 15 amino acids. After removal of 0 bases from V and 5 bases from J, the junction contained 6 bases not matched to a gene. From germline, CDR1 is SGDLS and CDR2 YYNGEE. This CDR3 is CASSVDSREGDTQYF. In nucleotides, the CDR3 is TGTGCCAGCAGCGTAGACTCCAGGGAGGGAGATACGCAGTATTTT.

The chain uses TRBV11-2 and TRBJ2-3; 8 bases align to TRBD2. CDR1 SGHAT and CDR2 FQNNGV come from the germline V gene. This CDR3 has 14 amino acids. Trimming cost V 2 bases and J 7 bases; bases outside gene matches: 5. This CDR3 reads CASSLSGLANTQYF. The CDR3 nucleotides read TGTGCCAGCAGCTTATCAGGACTAGCAAATACGCAGTATTTT.

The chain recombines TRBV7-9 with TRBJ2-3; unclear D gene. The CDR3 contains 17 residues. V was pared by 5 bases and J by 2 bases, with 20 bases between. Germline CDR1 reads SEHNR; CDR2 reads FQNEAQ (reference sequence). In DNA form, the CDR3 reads TGTGCCAGCAGCCCCAAGGGTGGCGGACCGTTCACAGATACGCAGTATTTT. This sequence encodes CASSPKGGGPFTDTQYF. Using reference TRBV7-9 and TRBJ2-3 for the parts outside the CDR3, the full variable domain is DTGVSQNPRHKITKRGQNVTFRCDPISEHNRLYWYRQTLGQGPEFLTYFQNEAQLEKSRLLSDRFSAERPKGSFSTLEIQRTEQGDSAMYLCASSPKGGGPFTDTQYFGPGTRLTVL.

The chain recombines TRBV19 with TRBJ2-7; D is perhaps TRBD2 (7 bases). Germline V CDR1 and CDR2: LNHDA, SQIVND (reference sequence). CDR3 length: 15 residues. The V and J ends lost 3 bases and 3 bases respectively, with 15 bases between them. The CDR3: CASSMGASGGYEQYF. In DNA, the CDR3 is TGTGCCAGTAGTATGGGGGCTAGCGGTGGCTACGAGCAGTACTTC.

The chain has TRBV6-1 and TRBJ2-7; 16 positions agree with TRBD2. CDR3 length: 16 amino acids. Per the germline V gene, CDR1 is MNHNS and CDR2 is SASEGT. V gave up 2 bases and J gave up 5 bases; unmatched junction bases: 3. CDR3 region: CASSELGLAGGNEQYF. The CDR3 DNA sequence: TGTGCCAGCAGTGAACTGGGACTAGCGGGGGGGAACGAGCAGTACTTC.

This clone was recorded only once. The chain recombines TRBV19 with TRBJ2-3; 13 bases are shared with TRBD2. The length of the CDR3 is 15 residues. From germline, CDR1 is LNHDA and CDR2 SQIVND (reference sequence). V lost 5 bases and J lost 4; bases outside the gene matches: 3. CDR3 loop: CASSATSGGADTQYF. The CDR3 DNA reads TGTGCCAGTAGTGCAACTAGCGGGGGGGCAGATACGCAGTATTTT. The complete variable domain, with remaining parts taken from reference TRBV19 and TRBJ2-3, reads DGGITQSPKYLFRKEGQNVTLSCEQNLNHDAMYWYRQDPGQGLRLIYYSQIVNDFQKGDIAEGYSVSREKKESFPLTVTSAQKNPTAFYLCASSATSGGADTQYFGPGTRLTVL.

The CDR3 spells CAWGDRGEGYNEQFF. CDR3 coding DNA: TGTGCCTGGGGGGACAGGGGCGAGGGTTACAATGAGCAGTTCTTC. V is TRBV30 and J is TRBJ2-1; 10 nucleotides match TRBD1. CDR1 is GTSNPN and CDR2 is SVGIG in the germline V gene (reference sequence). Trimming at V came to 5 bases and at J to 4 bases, leaving 8 bases not matched to a gene. This CDR3 has 15 residues.

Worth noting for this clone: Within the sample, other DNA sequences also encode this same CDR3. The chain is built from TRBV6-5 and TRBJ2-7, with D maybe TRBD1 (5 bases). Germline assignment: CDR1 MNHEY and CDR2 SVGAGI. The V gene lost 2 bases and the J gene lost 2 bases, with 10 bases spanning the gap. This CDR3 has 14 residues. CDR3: CASSYAGPPYEQYF. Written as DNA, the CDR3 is TGTGCCAGCAGTTACGCAGGGCCCCCCTACGAGCAGTACTTC.

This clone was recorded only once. The CDR3 DNA follows: TGTGCCAGCAGCTTGGGGACTAGCCTCAATGAGCAGTTCTTC. It encodes CASSLGTSLNEQFF. This sequence joins TRBV5-6 and TRBJ2-1; 8 bases fit TRBD2. Looked up from germline, CDR1 is SGHDT and CDR2 is YYEEEE. This CDR3 region has 14 residues. Trimming at V came to 0 bases and at J to 6 bases, leaving 2 bases not matched to a gene.

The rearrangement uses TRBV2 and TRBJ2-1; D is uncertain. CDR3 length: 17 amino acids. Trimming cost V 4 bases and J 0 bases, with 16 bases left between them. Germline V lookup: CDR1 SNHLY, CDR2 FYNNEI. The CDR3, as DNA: TGTGCCAGCAGTGGGATAGCAGGACCTAGCTCCTACAATGAGCAGTTCTTC. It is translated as CASSGIAGPSSYNEQFF.